The source of this T cell receptor (beta chain) is a study of shared clonotypes between healthy human individuals. Libraries were prepared by immunoSEQ multiplex PCR; TCRdb keeps only in-frame clonotypes and omits some of them. The sample has about 470,000 clones, roughly 83% seen once; the top ten hold around 14%. This clone was detected many times. This receptor was obtained from a woman aged 35 to 49 in good health. Some clones in this sample may be carry-over from other donors' samples. Material for sequencing was PBMCs.

CDR3 coding DNA: TGTGCCAGCAGCCATGGGACAGGGGGCACTGAAGCTTTCTTT. It translates to CASSHGTGGTEAFF. The chain links TRBV11-2 to TRBJ1-1, with 11 positions matching TRBD1. CDR1 and CDR2 (germline): SGHAT, FQNNGV. CDR3 length: 14 residues. Unmatched junction bases numbered 3, after V lost 5 bases and J lost 4 bases.